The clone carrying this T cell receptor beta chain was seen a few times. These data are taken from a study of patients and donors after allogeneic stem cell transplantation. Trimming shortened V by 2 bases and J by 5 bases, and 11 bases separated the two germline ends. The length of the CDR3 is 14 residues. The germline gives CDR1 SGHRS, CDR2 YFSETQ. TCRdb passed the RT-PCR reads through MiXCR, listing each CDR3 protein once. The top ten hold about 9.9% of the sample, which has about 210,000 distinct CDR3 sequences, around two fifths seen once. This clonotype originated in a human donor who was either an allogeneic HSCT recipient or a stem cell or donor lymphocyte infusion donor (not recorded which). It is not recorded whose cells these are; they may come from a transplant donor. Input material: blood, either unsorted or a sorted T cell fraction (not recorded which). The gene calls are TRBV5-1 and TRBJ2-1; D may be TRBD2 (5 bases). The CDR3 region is CASSFTRADNEQFF. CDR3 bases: TGCGCCAGCAGCTTTACGAGGGCGGACAATGAGCAGTTCTTC.